Each of the 23 T cell receptor beta chains below was sequenced from the same sample in a study of spatial heterogeneity in lung cancer. Time point defined: sample taken at primary tumor resection. Using its own MiXCR run on the 5' RACE reads, TCRdb lists one record per CDR3 protein. The sample includes just under 95,000 distinct CDR3 sequences, about an eighth of them seen just once. Source: PBMCs, taken at surgery. The receptors derive from a male donor with early-stage non-small cell lung cancer.

The chain couples TRBV12-3 or TRBV12-4 to TRBJ1-4; D unclear. The CDR3 totals 12 residues. Trimming took 7 bases from V and 3 from J, leaving 6 bases between them. CDR3 DNA sequence: TGTGCCAGCAATAGGCCTAATGAAAAACTGTTTTTT. This codes for CASNRPNEKLFF.

The V and J genes are TRBV7-9 and TRBJ2-2; the D is unclear. The CDR3 runs 15 residues. Germline V lookup: CDR1 SEHNR, CDR2 FQNEAQ (reference sequence). With 5 bases removed from V and 0 bases from J, the gap between germline ends came to 10 bases. In DNA, the CDR3 is TGTGCCAGCAGCCCCAAACGGTCGAACACCGGGGAGCTGTTTTTT. This codes for CASSPKRSNTGELFF.

V and J are TRBV19 and TRBJ1-2, with D unclear. The V end lost 0 bases, the J end lost 1 base, and 3 bases lay between the germline ends. Germline V gene sequence: CDR1 LNHDA, CDR2 SQIVND (reference sequence). This CDR3 has 13 residues. The CDR3 spells CASSIDNNYGYTF. Written as DNA, the CDR3 is TGTGCCAGTAGTATAGACAATAACTATGGCTACACCTTC.

V usage is TRBV30 and J usage is TRBJ2-5; D is undetermined. Germline lookup yields CDR1 GTSNPN and CDR2 SVGIG (reference sequence). Trimming left V 0 bases short and J 5 bases short, with 22 bases between. CDR3 length equals 17 residues. CDR3 DNA: TGTGCCTGGAGTGTAAAATTGGGGTCAGGTGGTCGGGAGACCCAGTACTTC. Protein sequence: CAWSVKLGSGGRETQYF.

The V call is TRBV3-1, the J call TRBJ2-5, with TRBD2 matching over 10 bases. CDR1 is LGHDT and CDR2 is YNNKEL in the germline V gene (reference sequence). J lost 2 bases, V lost 4 bases, and 1 base had no gene match. CDR3 length: 14 residues. The CDR3 loop is CASSPAGGQETQYF. Here the CDR3 DNA reads TGTGCCAGCAGCCCAGCGGGAGGGCAAGAGACCCAGTACTTC.

This clonotype appeared a few times. This CDR3 is CASSSAPTGSQDTQYF. CDR3 nucleotide sequence: TGTGCCAGCAGTTCAGCCCCGACAGGATCCCAGGATACGCAGTATTTT. J is TRBJ2-3 and V is TRBV28; D perhaps matches TRBD1 (6 bases). CDR3 size: 16 residues. V was cut by 4 bases and J by 6 bases, with 20 bases left in between. Germline-derived CDR1 and CDR2 are MDHEN and SYDVKM. The full variable domain, its missing parts supplied by reference TRBV28 and TRBJ2-3, is DVKVTQSSRYLVKRTGEKVFLECVQDMDHENMFWYRQDPGLGLRLIYFSYDVKMKEKGDIPEGYSVSREKKERFSLILESASTNQTSMYLCASSSAPTGSQDTQYFGPGTRLTVL.

The rearrangement links TRBV20-1 to TRBJ1-5; no firm D call. Trimming took 3 bases from V and 5 from J, leaving 14 bases between them. Germline V lookup: CDR1 DFQATT, CDR2 SNEGSKA (reference sequence). This CDR3 has 14 amino acids. The CDR3 DNA sequence: TGCAGTGCTAGCCGTGGGGTTGGTGATCAGCCCCAGCATTTT. Encoded protein: CSASRGVGDQPQHF.

This clonotype showed up just a few times. The V call is TRBV12-3 or TRBV12-4, the J call TRBJ2-3; possibly TRBD2 for D (5 bases). The CDR3 runs 13 residues. With 6 bases removed from V and 1 base from J, the gap between germline ends came to 8 bases. CDR3 region: CASSSGGTDTQYF. As DNA, the CDR3 is TGTGCCAGCAGCTCCGGGGGCACAGATACGCAGTATTTT.

The rearrangement uses TRBV28 and TRBJ2-7; unclear D gene. Trimming shortened V by 3 bases and J by 6 bases, and 9 bases separated the two germline ends. There are 12 residues in the CDR3. Germline V gene data show CDR1 as MDHEN and CDR2 as SYDVKM. In nucleotides, the CDR3 is TGTGCCAGCAGTTTCCCGGACCGCGAGCAGTACTTC. Translation: CASSFPDREQYF.

This rearrangement joins TRBV4-1 to TRBJ2-1, with D tentatively TRBD1 (5 bases). Trimming took 1 base from V and 8 from J, leaving 12 bases between them. This CDR3 contains 14 residues. The germline CDR1 and CDR2 sequences are MGHRA and YSYEKL. The CDR3 loop reads CASSQGRAYDEQFF. The CDR3 bases are TGCGCCAGCAGCCAAGGCAGGGCTTACGATGAGCAGTTCTTC.

The chain uses TRBV19 and TRBJ2-7; a weak D match, TRBD2 (5 bases). Germline V gene data show CDR1 as LNHDA and CDR2 as SQIVND (reference sequence). This CDR3 has 15 amino acids. Trimming left V 5 bases short and J 7 bases short, with 21 bases between. Written as DNA, the CDR3 is TGTGCCAGTAGTGGGATTGGCGGGTCCGCCATGGAGCAGTACTTC. Amino acid sequence: CASSGIGGSAMEQYF.

The J gene is TRBJ2-7, the V gene TRBV20-1; 7 bases are a match to TRBD2. The CDR3 has 14 residues. With 4 bases clipped from V and 3 bases from J, the junction kept 9 bases outside the gene matches. From germline, CDR1 is DFQATT and CDR2 SNEGSKA (reference sequence). The chain's CDR3 is CSAIPGTTDYEQYF. Here the CDR3 DNA reads TGCAGTGCTATCCCCGGGACTACTGACTACGAGCAGTACTTC.

V gene TRBV4-3 combines with J gene TRBJ2-7; D is possibly TRBD1 or TRBD2 (7 bases each). Germline V gene data show CDR1 as LGHNA and CDR2 as YSLEER. Deletions cut 1 base from V and 3 bases from J, with 19 bases between. The CDR3 runs to 17 residues. This chain's CDR3 is CASSQGGGGGTIYEQYF. The CDR3 DNA reads as TGCGCCAGCAGCCAAGGCGGAGGGGGCGGGACTATCTACGAGCAGTACTTC.

The chain is built from TRBV19 and TRBJ1-2; weak D call: TRBD1 (6 bases). The CDR3 spans 14 residues. Between the trimmed V and J ends, which lost 4 bases and 7 bases, there was a span of 16 bases. Germline lookup yields CDR1 LNHDA and CDR2 SQIVND (reference sequence). CDR3 in DNA: TGTGCCAGTAGTAACCCAGGGGCGGCTTGTGGCTACACCTTC. Translation gives CASSNPGAACGYTF. Based on the CDR3 plus reference TRBV19 and TRBJ1-2, the full variable domain is DGGITQSPKYLFRKEGQNVTLSCEQNLNHDAMYWYRQDPGQGLRLIYYSQIVNDFQKGDIAEGYSVSREKKESFPLTVTSAQKNPTAFYLCASSNPGAACGYTFGSGTRLTVV.

J is TRBJ2-1 and V is TRBV6-2 or TRBV6-3, with D possibly TRBD2 on 6 matching bases. The CDR3 spans 17 residues. Between the trimmed V and J ends, which lost 5 bases and 6 bases, there was a span of 23 bases. CDR1 is MNHEY, CDR2 SVGEGT, per germline. Written as DNA, the CDR3 is TGTGCCAGCAGTAGTCCCTCGACTAGTAGGGGTGGCAATGAGCAGTTCTTC. It specifies CASSSPSTSRGGNEQFF.

This clonotype was seen a single time. V usage is TRBV30 and J usage is TRBJ1-4, with unresolved D. The CDR3 runs to 12 residues. Germline V lookup: CDR1 GTSNPN, CDR2 SVGIG (reference sequence). The CDR3 bases are TGTGCGTGGTCCCCGGCGCGGGAAAAACTGTTTTTT. Protein product: CAWSPAREKLFF.

The table lists this clonotype with a few counts. The J gene is TRBJ2-3, the V gene TRBV10-1; D is undetermined. Germline V gene lookup returns CDR1 WNHNN and CDR2 SYGVQD (reference sequence). The length of the CDR3 is 13 residues. V was trimmed by 0 bases and J by 5 bases, leaving 6 bases between them. The CDR3 loop is CASSESIGDTQYF. The CDR3 DNA is TGCGCCAGCAGTGAGTCGATCGGAGATACGCAGTATTTT.

This clonotype has only a few counts. The V gene is TRBV6-2 or TRBV6-3, the J gene TRBJ2-7; a weak D match, TRBD1 (5 bases). CDR1 MNHEY and CDR2 SVGEGT come from the germline V gene. The CDR3 runs to 17 residues. Between the trimmed V and J ends, which lost 2 bases and 5 bases, there was a span of 22 bases. CDR3 DNA: TGTGCCAGCAGTTACCTGGGGCCTAAGCAGTACAGTCACGAGCAGTACTTC. It translates to CASSYLGPKQYSHEQYF.

This clonotype was observed a few times. This chain connects TRBV6-1 to TRBJ2-6, with 8 positions matching TRBD1. CDR3 length: 15 amino acids. V was clipped by 6 bases and J by 4 bases; unmatched bases: 5. Germline values: CDR1 MNHNS, CDR2 SASEGT. The CDR3 DNA follows: TGTGCCAGCAGCAACAGGGGGGCAGGGGCCAACGTCCTGACTTTC. It specifies CASSNRGAGANVLTF.

The chain combines TRBV2 with TRBJ2-3; D is possibly TRBD2 (5 bases). Trimming took off 5 bases at V and 6 bases at J, with 15 bases between the two ends. This CDR3 region has 14 residues. Germline CDR1 SNHLY, CDR2 FYNNEI. CDR3 residues: CASSPRTAGDTQYF. The DNA of the CDR3 is TGTGCCAGCAGTCCTCGGACTGCGGGCGATACGCAGTATTTT.

The chain carries TRBV4-3 and TRBJ2-3; no definite D call. CDR1 and CDR2 from the germline V gene are LGHNA and YSLEER. V was trimmed by 4 bases and J by 2 bases, leaving 19 bases between them. The CDR3 is 17 residues long. The CDR3 sequence is CASSRQAGPQDTDTQYF. CDR3 nucleotides: TGCGCCAGCAGCCGTCAGGCAGGTCCGCAAGACACAGATACGCAGTATTTT.

The V call is TRBV7-9, the J call TRBJ2-3; 7 positions match TRBD2. V gave up 6 bases and J gave up 2 bases; unmatched junction bases: 11. The CDR3 loop spans 16 amino acids. The V gene's germline CDR1 is SEHNR and CDR2 FQNEAQ (reference sequence). The CDR3 loop is CASSSGRQANTDTQYF. The CDR3 DNA sequence: TGTGCCAGCAGTTCCGGGAGGCAGGCTAACACAGATACGCAGTATTTT.

V gene TRBV20-1 combines with J gene TRBJ1-5; possibly TRBD1 for D (5 bases). V gave up 4 bases and J gave up 8 bases, with 18 bases separating them. The V gene's germline CDR1 is DFQATT and CDR2 SNEGSKA (reference sequence). CDR3 size: 14 residues. As DNA, the CDR3 is TGCAGTGCTACTATTTCTGCAGGGATGGAGCCCCAGCATTTT. Protein: CSATISAGMEPQHF.